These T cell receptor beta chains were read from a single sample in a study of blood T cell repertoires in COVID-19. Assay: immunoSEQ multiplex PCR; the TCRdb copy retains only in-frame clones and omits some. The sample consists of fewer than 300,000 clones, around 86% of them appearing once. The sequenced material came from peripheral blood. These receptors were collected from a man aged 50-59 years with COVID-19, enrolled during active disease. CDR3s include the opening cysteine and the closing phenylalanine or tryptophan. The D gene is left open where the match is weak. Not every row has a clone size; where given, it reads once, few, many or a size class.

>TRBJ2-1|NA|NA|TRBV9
TGTGCCAGCAGCACCACCGAGTACAATGAGCAGTTCTTC
CASSTTEYNEQFF
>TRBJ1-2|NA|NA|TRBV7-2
TGTGCCAGCAGCTTTTTCGGCACGAGGGGCTACACCTTC
CASSFFGTRGYTF
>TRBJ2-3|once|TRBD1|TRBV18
TGTGCCAGCTCACCTGGGACAGGGGATACAGATACGCAGTATTTT
CASSPGTGDTDTQYF
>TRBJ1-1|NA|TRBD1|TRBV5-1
TGCGCCAGCAGCTTTACAGGGGGCGGCACTGAAGCTTTCTTT
CASSFTGGGTEAFF
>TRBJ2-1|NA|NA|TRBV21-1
TGTGCCAGCAGAACCGGGACAGGGAGTCAGGATGAGCAGTTCTTC
CASRTGTGSQDEQFF
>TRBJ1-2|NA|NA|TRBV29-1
TGCAGCGTTGCGAGCGGCTACACCTTC
CSVASGYTF
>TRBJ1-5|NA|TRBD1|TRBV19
TGTGCCAGTAGTAGGACAGGGGACAATCAGCCCCAGCATTTT
CASSRTGDNQPQHF
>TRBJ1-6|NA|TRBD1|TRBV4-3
TGCGCCAGCAGCCAAGTCGTCAACGCCGGGACAGGGAATTCACCCCTCCACTTT
CASSQVVNAGTGNSPLHF
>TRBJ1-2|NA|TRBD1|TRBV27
TGTGCCAGCAGTCGAAATCCGGGACAGGTGGACTATGGCTACACCTTC
CASSRNPGQVDYGYTF
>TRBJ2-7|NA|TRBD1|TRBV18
TGTGCCAGCTCGCGCGGGACAGGGCTTTACGAGCAGTACTTC
CASSRGTGLYEQYF
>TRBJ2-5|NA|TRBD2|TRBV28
TGTGCCAGCAGACTAGCGGGGGGAGAGACCCAGTACTTC
CASRLAGGETQYF
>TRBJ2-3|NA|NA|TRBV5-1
TGCGCCAGCAGCTTGGGTCAGGGGCTGGACACAGATACGCAGTATTTT
CASSLGQGLDTDTQYF
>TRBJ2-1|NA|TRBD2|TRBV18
TGTGCCAGCTCACCAAGAGGACTAGCGACCTACAATGAGCAGTTCTTC
CASSPRGLATYNEQFF
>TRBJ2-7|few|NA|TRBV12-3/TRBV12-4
TGTGCCAGCAGTTTATTTTCCAACGAGCAGTACTTC
CASSLFSNEQYF